The next 3 T cell receptor beta chains were all read from a single sample in a study of blood T cell repertoires in COVID-19. Only in-frame clones appear in the TCRdb table, and some are missing; sequencing was by immunoSEQ multiplex PCR. The repertoire includes about 220,000 clones, 65% to 85% of them detected once, and approximately 3.6% sits in the top ten. The sample was PBMCs or T cells enriched from blood (not recorded which). The receptors come from a woman aged 55-69 years who had recovered from COVID-19.

The V gene is TRBV27, the J gene TRBJ1-2; 8 bases match TRBD1. Trimming removed 5 bases from V and 8 bases from J; junction bases left unmatched: 10. In germline, CDR1 is MNHEY, CDR2 SMNVEV (reference sequence). There are 14 residues in the CDR3. The CDR3 loop reads CASSTRGQVSGYTF. Written as DNA, the CDR3 is TGTGCCAGCAGTACCCGGGGACAGGTCTCGGGCTACACCTTC.

The chain links TRBV7-9 to TRBJ1-6; D is possibly TRBD1 (5 bases). CDR1 is SEHNR and CDR2 is FQNEAQ in the germline V gene (reference sequence). V was cut by 0 bases and J by 4 bases, with 13 bases left in between. The CDR3 is 17 residues long. The CDR3 DNA follows: TGTGCCAGCAGCTTAGCCCAGGGTCGGGTTTATAATTCACCCCTCCACTTT. Its protein is CASSLAQGRVYNSPLHF.

The V gene is TRBV11-1, the J gene TRBJ1-2; weak D call: TRBD1 (5 bases). The germline V gene has CDR1 SGHAT and CDR2 FQDESV (reference sequence). The length of the CDR3 is 16 residues. Trimming took off 5 bases at V and 2 bases at J, with 18 bases between the two ends. The CDR3 nucleotides read TGTGCCAGCAGCGATACCCTCTCCAGGGCGAACTATGGCTACACCTTC. Its protein is CASSDTLSRANYGYTF.